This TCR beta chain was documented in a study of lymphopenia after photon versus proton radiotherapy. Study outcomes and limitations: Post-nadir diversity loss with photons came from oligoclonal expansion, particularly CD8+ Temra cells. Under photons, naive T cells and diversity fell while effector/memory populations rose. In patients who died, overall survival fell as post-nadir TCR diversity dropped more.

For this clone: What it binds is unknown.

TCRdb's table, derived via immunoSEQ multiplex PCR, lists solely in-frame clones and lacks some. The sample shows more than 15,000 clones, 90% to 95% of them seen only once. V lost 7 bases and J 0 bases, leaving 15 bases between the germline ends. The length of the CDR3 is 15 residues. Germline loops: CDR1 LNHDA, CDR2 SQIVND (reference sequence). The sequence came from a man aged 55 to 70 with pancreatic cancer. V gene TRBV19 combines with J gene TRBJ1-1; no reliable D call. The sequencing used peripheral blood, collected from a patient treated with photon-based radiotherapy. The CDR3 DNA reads TGTGCCAGTACGGGAAAAGGATGGCTGAACACTGAAGCTTTCTTT. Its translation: CASTGKGWLNTEAFF.